The 9 T cell receptor beta chains below all came from one sample that was sequenced in a study of tumor-infiltrating lymphocytes in localized non-small cell lung cancer. Sequencing was performed with immunoSEQ multiplex PCR; in TCRdb, only in-frame clones are kept and a portion is missing. Of about 16,000 clones listed, over 35% are singletons. The sequencing input was lung tumor tissue. The receptor source for this set is a human donor with non-small cell lung cancer.

Regarding this clone: Mismatch with germline at one junction end may stem from a read error. The rearrangement joins TRBV7-8 to TRBJ1-6, with no clear D. This CDR3 region has 14 residues. From germline, CDR1 is SGHVS and CDR2 FQNEAQ. The CDR3 DNA reads as TGTGCCAGCGGCTTAGTGGCCCGGGGTTCACCCCTCCACTTT. This gives the protein CASGLVARGSPLHF.

CDR3 region: CASSARGAPDTQYF. The CDR3 nucleotides are TGTGCCAGCAGTGCAAGGGGGGCCCCAGATACGCAGTATTTT. The J gene is TRBJ2-3, the V gene TRBV7-9, with D perhaps given as TRBD1 or TRBD2 (6 bases each). Germline CDR1 and CDR2: SEHNR and FQNEAQ (reference sequence). The CDR3 length is 14 residues. V lost 6 bases and J 4 bases, leaving 14 bases between the germline ends.

There are many counts of this clone. The chain links TRBV2 to TRBJ1-1; no reliable D call. This CDR3 is 14 amino acids long. CDR1 and CDR2 (germline): SNHLY, FYNNEI. V shed 9 bases and J shed 0 bases, with 14 bases lying between them. The CDR3 region is CARAHRAMNTEAFF. The CDR3 DNA sequence: TGTGCCAGGGCCCATAGAGCGATGAACACTGAAGCTTTCTTT. Drawing the rest from reference TRBV2 and TRBJ1-1, the complete variable domain is EPEVTQTPSHQVTQMGQEVILRCVPISNHLYFYWYRQILGQKVEFLVSFYNNEISEKSEIFDDQFSVERPDGSNFTLKIRSTKLEDSAMYFCARAHRAMNTEAFFGQGTRLTVV.

The table lists this clone with a few counts. V gene TRBV10-1 combines with J gene TRBJ2-5, with D maybe TRBD2 (6 bases). The CDR3 extends over 13 amino acids. V gave up 9 bases and J gave up 5 bases, with 16 bases separating them. CDR1 WNHNN and CDR2 SYGVQD come from the germline V gene (reference sequence). CDR3 coding DNA: TGCGCCAGTCGGGGGTCGGAGGGGGAGACCCAGTACTTC. This encodes CASRGSEGETQYF.

The V call is TRBV7-2, the J call TRBJ1-1; D not certain. This CDR3 has 13 amino acids. With 4 bases removed from V and 1 base from J, the gap between germline ends came to 7 bases. Germline V gives CDR1 SGHTA, CDR2 FQGNSA. The CDR3 region is CASSSQRNTEAFF. CDR3 nucleotides: TGTGCCAGCAGCTCCCAACGGAACACTGAAGCTTTCTTT.

In its sample, this clone was seen once. The chain employs TRBV30 and TRBJ2-3; D is unclear. V lost 6 bases, J lost 2 bases, and 18 bases lay in between. The CDR3 sequence is 15 residues long. CDR1 and CDR2 (germline): GTSNPN, SVGIG (reference sequence). The CDR3 nucleotides read TGTGCCTGCAAGAGGCCAGGCTGGACCACAGATACGCAGTATTTT. It specifies CACKRPGWTTDTQYF.

By sample share, this clone is medium-sized. The rearrangement joins TRBV6-1 to TRBJ2-1; D might be TRBD2 (6 bases). Between the trimmed V and J ends, which lost 10 bases and 0 bases, there was a span of 13 bases. From germline, CDR1 is MNHNS and CDR2 SASEGT. The CDR3 is 14 amino acids. The CDR3 loop reads CATHSGSSYNEQFF. DNA for the CDR3: TGTGCCACTCACTCCGGGAGCTCCTACAATGAGCAGTTCTTC.

The V and J genes are TRBV11-1 and TRBJ2-3, with 8 bases identical to TRBD1. The V segment lost 6 bases and the J segment 3 bases; nucleotides outside the gene matches: 5. Per the germline V gene, CDR1 is SGHAT and CDR2 is FQDESV (reference sequence). There are 14 residues in the CDR3. CDR3 sequence: CASRGQGWTDTQYF. The CDR3 DNA reads as TGTGCCAGCAGAGGACAGGGATGGACAGATACGCAGTATTTT.

This clone rates as medium-sized. The genes are TRBV7-9 and TRBJ1-5; the D is unclear. V lost 2 bases and J 7 bases, leaving 15 bases between the germline ends. CDR1 SEHNR and CDR2 FQNEAQ come from the germline V gene (reference sequence). This CDR3 has 15 residues. Written as DNA, the CDR3 is TGTGCCAGCAGCTTACTTCTTAGGCGCCGGCAGCCCCAGCATTTT. It codes for CASSLLLRRRQPQHF.